This T cell receptor (beta chain) was sequenced for a study of blood T cell repertoires in COVID-19. Per the original methods: The assay estimated nucleated cells by amplifying reference gene primers. The assay was immunoSEQ multiplex PCR, and TCRdb's table has in-frame clones only and misses some. V and J calls and clone size are those listed in that table; D and trimming were worked out from the DNA. Of roughly 270,000 clones in the sample, over 75% were seen once. The TCR sequence derives from a man aged 18 to 30 with active or convalescent COVID-19. The specimen sequenced was peripheral blood.

CDR3 loop: CASSGGTGYTNEQFF. In nucleotides, the CDR3 is TGTGCCAGTAGTGGGGGGACAGGGTATACTAATGAGCAGTTCTTC. V gene TRBV19 combines with J gene TRBJ2-1; TRBD1 agrees at 9 bases. Germline CDR1 reads LNHDA; CDR2 reads SQIVND (reference sequence). V shed 5 bases, J shed 7 bases, and the junction held 9 bases outside the gene matches. The CDR3 length is 15 residues.